This TCR beta chain was identified in a study of a mutant IDH1 vaccine in newly diagnosed glioma. Across the study: Vaccination followed radiotherapy alone by 4-6 weeks, or accompanied temozolomide cycles. Earlier care involved radiotherapy, temozolomide, or both, and the majority received both.

Study-wide results and limits: It seemed that pseudoprogression was not linked to changes in the top peripheral T cell clonotypes. Of all patients, around 93% showed vaccine-induced immune responses.

Method: immunoSEQ multiplex PCR; TCRdb's copy keeps in-frame clones and lacks some. The sample records 70,000 to 90,000 clones, over 75% being singletons. Details on this clone: Its cognate antigen is unknown.

The CDR3 has 11 amino acids. Germline trimming cut 7 bases from V and 6 bases from J; bases unmatched to any gene: 4. From germline, CDR1 is SQVTM and CDR2 ANQGSEA. Time point indicated: week 23, last vaccination. Each vaccine dose was 300 ug of mutant IDH1 20-mer peptide, with topical imiquimod. This TCR came from a man aged 25-45 years with glioma. Some clones in this sample may be carry-over from other donors' samples. The starting material was PBMCs, obtained from a glioma patient whose treatment included an IDH1 peptide vaccine. This sequence joins TRBV29-1 and TRBJ2-3; 7 bases are shared with TRBD2. CDR3 in DNA: TGCAGCGCCCGACTAGCTGATACGCAGTATTTT. Translated: CSARLADTQYF.